A selection of T cell receptor beta chains follows, all from one sample in a study of CD8+ T cells in alopecia areata. Libraries were prepared by immunoSEQ multiplex PCR; TCRdb keeps only in-frame clonotypes and omits some of them. This sample carries fewer than 250,000 clones, 55% to 70% of them seen once, and the ten largest clones take approximately 0.63%. The sequences come from CD4+ T cells sorted from blood, collected at week 4, from a patient treated with tofacitinib. These receptors were taken from a human donor with alopecia areata. The CDR3 runs from the conserved cysteine through the conserved F or W. Fields, in order: CDR3 protein, clone size, J gene, D gene, V gene. A D gene is named only where the DNA matches it firmly. Only part of the rows carry a size: once, few, many, or a class if the clone is expanded.

CASSSDWTGTGANVLTF - TRBJ2-6 TRBD1 TRBV4-1
CASSFSGRSYEQYF - TRBJ2-7 - TRBV5-1
CRATGNEQYF - TRBJ2-7 - TRBV20-1
CASSRRGQREGLDEETQYF - TRBJ2-5 TRBD2 TRBV9
CASSSNRGQFYEQYF - TRBJ2-7 - TRBV5-4
CAWSVAGGTYEQYF - TRBJ2-7 TRBD2 TRBV30
CASSPLAGGPRNEQFF many TRBJ2-1 TRBD2 TRBV7-8
CSVRRSTVNTEAFF - TRBJ1-1 - TRBV29-1
CASSFRDPYNEQFF few TRBJ2-1 - TRBV11-2
CASSFGTGIGANVLTF once TRBJ2-6 TRBD1 TRBV11-2
CASSYAEKQYF - TRBJ2-7 - TRBV27
CASSPGLEYEQYF - TRBJ2-7 TRBD2 TRBV9
CSALQGNTIYF few TRBJ1-3 - TRBV29-1
CASSLSDRGSSYNEQFF once TRBJ2-1 TRBD1 TRBV7-8
CATSRDRASAEQYF - TRBJ2-7 - TRBV15
CSVSRGGAYGYTF - TRBJ1-2 - TRBV29-1
CASSFVAGGLTDTQYF - TRBJ2-3 TRBD1 TRBV11-2
CAWSPNRDEQYF - TRBJ2-7 - TRBV30
CSARDEETQYF - TRBJ2-5 - TRBV20-1
CASSTPYRGRGSYNEQFF - TRBJ2-1 TRBD1 TRBV7-2
CASSSPSSPNYGYTF few TRBJ1-2 - TRBV6-5
CATSIEGAYGYTF - TRBJ1-2 TRBD1 TRBV15
CASSLAGGIGTEAFF few TRBJ1-1 - TRBV11-1
CSVKTGLSTDTQYF - TRBJ2-3 TRBD1 TRBV29-1
CASSESRGVGNQPQHF - TRBJ1-5 - TRBV10-2
CSALVSYEQYF - TRBJ2-7 - TRBV20-1
CASSTEQFF - TRBJ2-1 - TRBV2
CASSFRGRSYEQYF once TRBJ2-7 TRBD1 TRBV27
CASSLSTGAIQETQYF - TRBJ2-5 TRBD1 TRBV6-5
CATSTRGEGPTDTQYF - TRBJ2-3 - TRBV15
CASSFLAGAENEQFF few TRBJ2-1 TRBD2 TRBV5-1
CASSQDPPVAGSSSYNEQFF - TRBJ2-1 - TRBV4-3
CSVASLTDTQYF - TRBJ2-3 - TRBV29-1
CAWSGTGGGYTF - TRBJ1-2 - TRBV30
CSAWTGGTGEQYF - TRBJ2-7 TRBD1 TRBV29-1
CASKEGGPLYEQYF - TRBJ2-7 TRBD2 TRBV6-5
CASSQEGQRSSYEQYF - TRBJ2-7 TRBD1 TRBV4-3
CSASLVETQYF - TRBJ2-5 - TRBV20-1
CASSSTVGQGTDTQYF - TRBJ2-3 TRBD1 TRBV5-1
CSVERGQTQYF - TRBJ2-5 - TRBV29-1
CASRRGATDTQYF - TRBJ2-3 - TRBV25-1
CSVVGNTDTQYF - TRBJ2-3 - TRBV29-1
CASSLERGPTEAFF few TRBJ1-1 TRBD1 TRBV7-2
CAITPGSGRADTQYF - TRBJ2-3 TRBD2 TRBV10-3
CSVERGHGYTF few TRBJ1-2 - TRBV29-1
CAWSILGTDTGELFF few TRBJ2-2 TRBD1 TRBV30
CSVDLGADTQYF - TRBJ2-3 - TRBV29-1
CAWRQGQAYEQYF once TRBJ2-7 - TRBV30
CASSRMGRRPNTGELFF - TRBJ2-2 - TRBV4-1
CASRLTDTQYF few TRBJ2-3 - TRBV6-1